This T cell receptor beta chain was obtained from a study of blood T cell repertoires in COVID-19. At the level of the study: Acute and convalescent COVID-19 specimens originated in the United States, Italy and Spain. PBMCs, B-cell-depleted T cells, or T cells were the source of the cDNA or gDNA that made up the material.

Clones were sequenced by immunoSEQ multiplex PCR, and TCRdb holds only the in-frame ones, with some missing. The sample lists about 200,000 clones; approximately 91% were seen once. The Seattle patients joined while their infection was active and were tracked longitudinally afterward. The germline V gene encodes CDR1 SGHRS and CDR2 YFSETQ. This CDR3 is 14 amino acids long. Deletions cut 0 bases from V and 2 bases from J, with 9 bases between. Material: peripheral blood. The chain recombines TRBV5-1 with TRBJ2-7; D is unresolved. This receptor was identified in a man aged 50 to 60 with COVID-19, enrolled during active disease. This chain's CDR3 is CASSLVGNTYEQYF. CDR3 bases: TGCGCCAGCAGCTTGGTGGGCAACACCTACGAGCAGTACTTC.